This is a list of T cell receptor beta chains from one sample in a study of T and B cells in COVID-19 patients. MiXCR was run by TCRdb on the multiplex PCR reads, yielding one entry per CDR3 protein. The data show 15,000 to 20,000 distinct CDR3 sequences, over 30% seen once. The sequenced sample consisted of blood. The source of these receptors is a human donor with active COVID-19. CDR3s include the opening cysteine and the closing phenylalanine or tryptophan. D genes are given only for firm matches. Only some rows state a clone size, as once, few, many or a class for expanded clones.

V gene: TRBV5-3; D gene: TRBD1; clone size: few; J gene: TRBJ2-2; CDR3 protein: CASSLDGQGNTGELFF; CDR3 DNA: TGTGCCAGCAGCCTGGATGGACAGGGGAACACCGGGGAGCTGTTTTTT
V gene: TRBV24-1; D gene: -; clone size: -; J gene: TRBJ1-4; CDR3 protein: CATVGEGRSATNEKLFF; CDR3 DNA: TGTGCCACCGTGGGAGAAGGAAGGTCTGCAACTAATGAAAAACTGTTTTTT
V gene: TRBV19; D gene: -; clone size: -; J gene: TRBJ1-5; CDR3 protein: CASSISGNQPQHF; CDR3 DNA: TGTGCCAGTAGTATTTCAGGGAATCAGCCCCAGCATTTT
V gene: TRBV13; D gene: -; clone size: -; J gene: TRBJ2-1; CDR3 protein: CASSWPPLYNEQFF; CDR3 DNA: TGTGCCAGCAGCTGGCCCCCCTTATACAATGAGCAGTTCTTC
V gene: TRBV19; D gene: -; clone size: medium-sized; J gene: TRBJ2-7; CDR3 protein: CASSIGASEQYF; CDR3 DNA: TGTGCCAGTAGTATTGGCGCTTCCGAGCAGTACTTC
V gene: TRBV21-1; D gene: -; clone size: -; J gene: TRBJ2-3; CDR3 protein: CASSKAHQTTDRGDTQYF; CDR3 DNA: TGTGCCAGCAGCAAAGCCCATCAAACGACGGATCGAGGAGATACGCAGTATTTT
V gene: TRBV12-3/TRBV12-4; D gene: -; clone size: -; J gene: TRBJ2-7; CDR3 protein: CASSPQWGSYEQYF; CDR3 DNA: TGTGCCAGCAGCCCCCAGTGGGGGTCCTACGAGCAGTACTTC
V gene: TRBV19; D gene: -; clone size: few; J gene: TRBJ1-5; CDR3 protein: CASSIPTGISNQPQHF; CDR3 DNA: TGTGCCAGTAGTATCCCAACAGGGATAAGCAATCAGCCCCAGCATTTT
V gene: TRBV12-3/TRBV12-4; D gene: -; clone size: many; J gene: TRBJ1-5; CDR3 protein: CASTRGGSNQPQHF; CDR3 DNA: TGTGCCAGCACTCGAGGGGGGAGCAATCAGCCCCAGCATTTT
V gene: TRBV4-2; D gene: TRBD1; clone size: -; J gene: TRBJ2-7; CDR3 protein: CASSQPGQGAYEQYF; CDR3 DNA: TGTGCCAGCAGCCAACCGGGACAGGGAGCCTACGAGCAGTACTTC
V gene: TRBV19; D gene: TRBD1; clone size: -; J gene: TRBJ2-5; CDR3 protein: CASSTDRGIETQYF; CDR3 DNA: TGTGCCAGTAGTACGGACAGGGGGATAGAGACCCAGTACTTC
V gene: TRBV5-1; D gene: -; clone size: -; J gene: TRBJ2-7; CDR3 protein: CASSLGGLLYYEQYF; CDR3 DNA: TGCGCCAGCAGCTTGGGTGGGCTCCTATACTACGAGCAGTACTTC
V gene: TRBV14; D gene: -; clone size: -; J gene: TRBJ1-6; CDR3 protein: CASSLRSRGPNSPLHF; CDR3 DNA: TGTGCCAGCAGCCTCAGATCAAGGGGACCGAATTCACCCCTCCACTTT
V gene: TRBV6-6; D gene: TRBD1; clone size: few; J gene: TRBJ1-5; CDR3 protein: CASSLQGARGQPQHF; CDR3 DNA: TGTGCCAGCAGTCTTCAGGGGGCGCGTGGTCAGCCCCAGCATTTT
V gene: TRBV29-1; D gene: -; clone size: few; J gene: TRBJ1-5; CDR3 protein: CSVLSPNQPQHF; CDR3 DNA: TGCAGCGTCCTTTCCCCCAATCAGCCCCAGCATTTT
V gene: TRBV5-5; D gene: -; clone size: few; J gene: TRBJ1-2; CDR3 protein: CASSLPTGTGGYTF; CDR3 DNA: TGTGCCAGCAGCTTGCCTACAGGGACCGGAGGCTACACCTTC
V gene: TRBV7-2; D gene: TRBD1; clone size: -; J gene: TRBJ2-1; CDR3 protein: CASSLPSGRGTGDTSYNEQFF; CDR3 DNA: TGTGCCAGCAGCTTACCCTCAGGGAGGGGGACAGGGGACACCTCCTACAATGAGCAGTTCTTC
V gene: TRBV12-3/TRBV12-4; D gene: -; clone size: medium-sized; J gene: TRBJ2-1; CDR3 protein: CASSPGSGPYNEQFF; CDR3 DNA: TGTGCCAGCAGTCCAGGGAGCGGCCCGTACAATGAGCAGTTCTTC
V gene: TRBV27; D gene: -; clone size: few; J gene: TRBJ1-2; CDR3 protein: CASSMRPPDRTNYGYTF; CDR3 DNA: TGTGCCAGCAGTATGAGACCTCCAGACAGGACTAACTATGGCTACACCTTC
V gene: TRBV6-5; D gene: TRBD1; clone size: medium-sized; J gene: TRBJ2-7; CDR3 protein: CATFGTGNEQYF; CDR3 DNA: TGTGCCACCTTCGGGACAGGTAACGAGCAGTACTTC
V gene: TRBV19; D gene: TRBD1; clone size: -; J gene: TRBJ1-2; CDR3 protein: CASKPLTGLNYGYTF; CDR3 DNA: TGTGCCAGTAAACCCCTGACAGGGCTTAACTATGGCTACACCTTC
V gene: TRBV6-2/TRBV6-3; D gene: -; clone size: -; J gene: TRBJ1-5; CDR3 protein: CASSLTDYSNQPQHF; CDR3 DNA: TGTGCCAGCAGTTTGACAGATTATAGCAATCAGCCCCAGCATTTT
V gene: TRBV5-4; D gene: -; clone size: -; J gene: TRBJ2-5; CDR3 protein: CASSIQGRLETQYF; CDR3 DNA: TGTGCCAGCAGCATTCAGGGGCGGCTCGAGACCCAGTACTTC
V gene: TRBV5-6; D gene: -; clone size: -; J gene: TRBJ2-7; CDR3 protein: CASSLGPEDEQYF; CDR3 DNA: TGTGCCAGCAGCCTCGGCCCCGAAGACGAGCAGTACTTC
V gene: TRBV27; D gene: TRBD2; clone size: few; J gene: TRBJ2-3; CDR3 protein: CASSFFGGTTDTQYF; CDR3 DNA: TGTGCCAGCAGTTTCTTCGGGGGGACCACAGATACGCAGTATTTT
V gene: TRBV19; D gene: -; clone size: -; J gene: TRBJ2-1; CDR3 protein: CASGRRGGYNEQFF; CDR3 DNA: TGTGCCAGTGGCCGGAGGGGGGGCTACAATGAGCAGTTCTTC
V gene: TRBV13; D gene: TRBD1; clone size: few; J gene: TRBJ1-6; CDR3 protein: CASSHRTGSSPLHF; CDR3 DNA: TGTGCCAGCAGCCATCGGACAGGGTCTTCACCCCTCCACTTT
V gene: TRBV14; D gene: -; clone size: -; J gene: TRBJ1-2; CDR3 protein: CASSPILHYGYTF; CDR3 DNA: TGTGCCAGCAGCCCAATACTCCACTATGGCTACACCTTC
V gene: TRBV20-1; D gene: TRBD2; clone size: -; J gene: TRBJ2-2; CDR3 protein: CSAEGLAGGQNTGELFF; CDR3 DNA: TGCAGTGCTGAGGGACTAGCGGGGGGCCAGAACACCGGGGAGCTGTTTTTT
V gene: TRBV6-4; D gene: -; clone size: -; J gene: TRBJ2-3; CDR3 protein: CASSDSGYSTDTQYF; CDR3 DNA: TGTGCCAGCAGTGACTCTGGCTACAGCACAGATACGCAGTATTTT
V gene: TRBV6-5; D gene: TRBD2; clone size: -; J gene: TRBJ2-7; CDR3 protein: CASSYGGGGAYEQYF; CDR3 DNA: TGTGCCAGCAGTTACGGTGGCGGGGGGGCCTACGAGCAGTACTTC
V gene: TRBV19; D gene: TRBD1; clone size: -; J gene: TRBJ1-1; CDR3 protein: CASSRTGGDARAFF; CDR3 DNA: TGTGCCAGTAGCCGGACAGGGGGTGACGCACGAGCTTTCTTT
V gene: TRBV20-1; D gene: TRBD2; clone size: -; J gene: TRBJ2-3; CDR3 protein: CSARTSGTDTQYF; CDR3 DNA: TGCAGTGCTCGGACTAGCGGCACAGATACGCAGTATTTT